The clone carrying this TCR beta chain was counted only a few times. This specimen belongs to a study of blood T cell repertoires in COVID-19. On the study more broadly: COVID-19 samples from acute and convalescent phases originated in the United States, Italy and Spain. Sample material is recorded as cDNA or gDNA derived from T cells, B-cell-depleted T cells, or PBMCs.

Patients from Seattle were sampled longitudinally, starting during active infection. In the study's own analysis: Estimates of nucleated cell counts were drawn from the amplification of reference gene primers. Some clones are missing from TCRdb's copy, which holds only in-frame ones; the method was immunoSEQ multiplex PCR. V and J calls and clone size come straight from that table; D and trimming were deduced from the DNA. The sample lists 200,000 to 250,000 clones, more than 85% occurring once. There are 14 residues in the CDR3. The ends were cut back, 1 base at V and 0 bases at J, with 5 bases in the middle. Germline V gene sequence: CDR1 MGHRA, CDR2 YSYEKL.

Source material: peripheral blood. The chain carries TRBV4-1 and TRBJ2-3, with no clear D. The clonotype was recovered from a woman in her 50s with COVID-19, enrolled during active disease. In nucleotides, the CDR3 is TGCGCCAGCAGCCAAGTCACTAGCACAGATACGCAGTATTTT. It specifies CASSQVTSTDTQYF.